Each of the 12 T cell receptor beta chains below was sequenced from the same sample in a study of a mutant IDH1 vaccine in newly diagnosed glioma. Described time point: baseline, week 1 (first vaccination visit). Sample treatment: pre-vaccination baseline after standard-of-care therapy. Produced via immunoSEQ multiplex PCR; TCRdb's table is partial and in-frame only. Of approximately 54,000 clones listed, approximately 80% are singletons. The source material was PBMCs, sampled from a glioma patient treated with radiotherapy, temozolomide or both. Receptor source: a man aged 18 to 29 with glioma.

This clone turned up a few times. This rearrangement joins TRBV29-1 to TRBJ1-1; the D is unclear. This CDR3 is built from 11 residues. Germline values: CDR1 SQVTM, CDR2 ANQGSEA. The V gene lost 4 bases and the J gene lost 1 base, with 4 bases spanning the gap. The CDR3 reads CSVVGNTEAFF. The CDR3 nucleotides are TGCAGCGTTGTTGGGAACACTGAAGCTTTCTTT.

The chain combines TRBV6-5 with TRBJ1-5; 10 bases are a match to TRBD1. Trimming took 3 bases from V and 11 from J; bases not matched to a gene: 7. Germline CDR1 is MNHEY and CDR2 is SVGAGI. The CDR3 covers 14 residues. The CDR3: CASSYGQGVGTQHF. The DNA for the CDR3 is TGTGCCAGCAGTTATGGACAGGGGGTCGGCACCCAGCATTTT.

This chain connects TRBV25-1 to TRBJ1-4, with D perhaps TRBD1 (6 bases). The V end was cut by 8 bases, the J end by 8 bases, with 21 bases between. The CDR3 extends over 15 amino acids. Germline CDR1 and CDR2: MGHDK and SYGVNS. The CDR3 sequence is CASSSLAGVGEKLFF. The DNA for the CDR3 is TGTGCCAGCTCTTCTCTGGCAGGGGTCGGGGAAAAACTGTTTTTT.

In nucleotides, the CDR3 is TGTGCCAGCAGCACAGCGGGATTCACCTACAATGAGCAGTTCTTC. This gives the protein CASSTAGFTYNEQFF. J is TRBJ2-1 and V is TRBV7-9, with TRBD2 identical over 7 bases. Germline assignment: CDR1 SEHNR and CDR2 FQNEAQ (reference sequence). V lost 5 bases and J lost 2; bases outside the gene matches: 6. The CDR3 is made up of 15 amino acids.

This clone showed up just a few times. The chain employs TRBV19 and TRBJ2-7, with 8 bases identical to TRBD1. This CDR3 contains 13 residues. Germline values: CDR1 LNHDA, CDR2 SQIVND (reference sequence). V shed 10 bases, J shed 1 base, and the junction held 6 bases outside the gene matches. CDR3 sequence: CATGQVPSYEQYF. Written as DNA, the CDR3 is TGTGCCACGGGACAGGTCCCTTCCTACGAGCAGTACTTC.

The CDR3: CASSPDRGGNEQFF. CDR3 sequence (DNA): TGTGCCAGCAGCCCCGACCGGGGCGGGAATGAGCAGTTCTTC. The chain carries TRBV9 and TRBJ2-1; tentatively, D is TRBD1 or TRBD2 (5 bases each). Germline CDR1 SGDLS, CDR2 YYNGEE. With 4 bases removed from V and 7 bases from J, the gap between germline ends came to 15 bases. CDR3 length: 14 residues.

This rearrangement joins TRBV4-3 to TRBJ2-5; possibly TRBD1 or TRBD2 for D (7 bases each). This CDR3 comprises 14 residues. V was trimmed by 0 bases and J by 5 bases, leaving 10 bases between them. Germline values: CDR1 LGHNA, CDR2 YSLEER. In DNA, the CDR3 is TGCGCCAGCAGCCAAGACAGGGGGGGGGAGACCCAGTACTTC. This gives the protein CASSQDRGGETQYF.

This clone was seen just once. The genes are TRBV6-5 and TRBJ1-4; weak D call: TRBD1 (6 bases). There are 15 residues in the CDR3. CDR1 MNHEY and CDR2 SVGAGI come from the germline V gene. Trimming removed 2 bases from V and 4 bases from J, with 11 bases in between. The CDR3 spells CASSYSRGYNEKLFF. For the CDR3, the DNA is TGTGCCAGCAGTTACAGCAGGGGTTATAATGAAAAACTGTTTTTT.

This clone was observed a handful of times. V usage is TRBV5-1 and J usage is TRBJ2-3, with 7 bases aligning to TRBD2. The germline V gene has CDR1 SGHRS and CDR2 YFSETQ. J lost 1 base, V lost 0 bases, and 2 bases had no gene match. The CDR3 contains 15 residues. CDR3 sequence: CASSLATSGTDTQYF. The CDR3 nucleotides are TGCGCCAGCAGCTTGGCCACTAGCGGCACAGATACGCAGTATTTT. The complete variable domain, with remaining parts taken from reference TRBV5-1 and TRBJ2-3, reads KAGVTQTPRYLIKTRGQQVTLSCSPISGHRSVSWYQQTPGQGLQFLFEYFSETQRNKGNFPGRFSGRQFSNSRSEMNVSTLELGDSALYLCASSLATSGTDTQYFGPGTRLTVL.

The chain combines TRBV5-6 with TRBJ1-3; D ambiguous. Per germline, CDR1 SGHDT and CDR2 YYEEEE. Deletions cut 3 bases from V and 8 bases from J, with 12 bases between. The CDR3 sequence is 13 residues long. The CDR3 DNA is TGTGCCAGCAGCTACAGTGGGGTGGACACCATATATTTT. It translates to CASSYSGVDTIYF.

The rearrangement uses TRBV7-2 and TRBJ1-4, with a possible D match to TRBD1 (6 bases). V lost 6 bases and J lost 8, with 16 bases in between. Per germline, CDR1 SGHTA and CDR2 FQGNSA. The length of the CDR3 is 14 residues. CDR3 nucleotides: TGTGCCAGCAGGGGGGACACCGAATACGAAAAACTGTTTTTT. Its protein is CASRGDTEYEKLFF.

The V call is TRBV5-6, the J call TRBJ2-3, with 11 bases matching TRBD2. CDR1 is SGHDT and CDR2 is YYEEEE in the germline V gene. The CDR3 runs 16 residues. J was trimmed by 1 base and V by 2 bases; bases with no gene match: 3. DNA for the CDR3: TGTGCCAGCAGCTTAACTAGCGGGGGCCGCACAGATACGCAGTATTTT. This codes for CASSLTSGGRTDTQYF.